The 8 T cell receptor beta chains in this list originate from one sample, sequenced in a study of CD8 T cells in ankylosing spondylitis. From the 5' RACE reads, TCRdb called clonotypes with MiXCR, one entry per CDR3 protein. This table has 200,000 or so distinct CDR3 sequences, about 20% appearing once. Material: blood, either unsorted or a sorted T cell fraction (not recorded which). These receptors all come from a male donor under 35 with ankylosing spondylitis or in good health (not recorded which).

This clonotype was recorded at least ten times. J is TRBJ2-7 and V is TRBV29-1, with D maybe TRBD2 (6 bases). V lost 6 bases to trimming and J lost 2 bases, with 11 bases between them. Germline CDR1 SQVTM, CDR2 ANQGSEA. The CDR3 length is 12 residues. Here the CDR3 reads CSVRGEAYEQYF. The DNA of the CDR3 is TGCAGCGTGCGGGGTGAGGCCTACGAGCAGTACTTC.

The chain has TRBV5-1 and TRBJ2-7, with no clear D. The CDR3 extends over 13 amino acids. Trimming took 2 bases from V and 5 from J, leaving 11 bases between them. The germline V gene encodes CDR1 SGHRS and CDR2 YFSETQ. The CDR3 sequence is CASSFTAKDEQYF. The CDR3 bases are TGCGCCAGCAGCTTTACAGCAAAGGACGAGCAGTACTTC.

In its sample, this clonotype was seen many times. The rearrangement joins TRBV12-3 or TRBV12-4 to TRBJ2-2; 9 bases agree with TRBD1. This CDR3 has 17 residues. Trimming cost V 1 base and J 5 bases; bases outside gene matches: 8. CDR3 bases: TGTGCCAGCAGTTTAGGGACAGGGGCCCGGGGAACCGGGGAGCTGTTTTTT. Translating gives CASSLGTGARGTGELFF.

The rearrangement joins TRBV20-1 to TRBJ2-7, with 8 nucleotides matching TRBD1. The germline V gene has CDR1 DFQATT and CDR2 SNEGSKA (reference sequence). Germline trimming cut 6 bases from V and 2 bases from J; bases unmatched to any gene: 6. This CDR3 contains 13 residues. The CDR3 sequence is CSAPTGQAYEQYF. Written as DNA, the CDR3 is TGCAGTGCGCCTACGGGACAGGCCTACGAGCAGTACTTC.

This rearrangement joins TRBV10-1 to TRBJ2-3; possible D gene TRBD1, 6 bases. Germline V gives CDR1 WNHNN, CDR2 SYGVQD (reference sequence). V lost 9 bases to trimming and J lost 0 bases, with 13 bases between them. The CDR3 is 14 amino acids. CDR3 bases: TGCGCCAGGGACGGACAGAACAGCACAGATACGCAGTATTTT. Encoded protein: CARDGQNSTDTQYF.

This clonotype was found many times. The chain carries TRBV10-3 and TRBJ1-5, with unresolved D. Germline loops: CDR1 ENHRY, CDR2 SYGVKD. The CDR3 contains 13 residues. Trimming removed 3 bases from V and 6 bases from J, with 9 bases in between. In DNA, the CDR3 is TGTGCCATCAGTGAAGAGAGGCTTCAGCCCCAGCATTTT. Its translation: CAISEERLQPQHF.

This clonotype was found many times. The chain recombines TRBV10-3 with TRBJ1-5; 7 bases map to TRBD1. Germline lookup yields CDR1 ENHRY and CDR2 SYGVKD. J was trimmed by 3 bases and V by 8 bases; bases with no gene match: 4. The CDR3 has 13 residues. CDR3 in amino acids: CAIRDRNNQPQHF. The CDR3 DNA sequence: TGTGCCATCCGGGACAGAAACAATCAGCCCCAGCATTTT.

The sample holds a few counts of this clonotype. The rearrangement joins TRBV6-6 to TRBJ2-1; 7 bases are shared with TRBD1. Losses at the gene ends were 7 bases for V and 2 bases for J; bases not matched to a gene: 11. Germline V gene lookup returns CDR1 MNHNY and CDR2 SVGAGI (reference sequence). The CDR3 contains 16 residues. DNA for the CDR3: TGTGCCAGCAACTTCCCGCCGGGACAGACCTACAATGAGCAGTTCTTC. Amino acid sequence: CASNFPPGQTYNEQFF.